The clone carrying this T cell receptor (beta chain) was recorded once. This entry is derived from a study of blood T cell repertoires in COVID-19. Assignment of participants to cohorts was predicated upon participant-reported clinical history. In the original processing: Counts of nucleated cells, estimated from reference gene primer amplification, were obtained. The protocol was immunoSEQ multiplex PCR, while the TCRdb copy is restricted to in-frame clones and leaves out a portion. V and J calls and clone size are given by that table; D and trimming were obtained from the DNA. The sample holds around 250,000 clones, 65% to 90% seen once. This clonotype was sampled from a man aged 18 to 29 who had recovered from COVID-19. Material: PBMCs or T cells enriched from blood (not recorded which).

This CDR3 is CASSFLLDREDTQYF. CDR3 sequence (DNA): TGTGCCAGCAGCTTCCTCTTGGACAGGGAAGATACGCAGTATTTT. The genes are TRBV11-3 and TRBJ2-3, with 8 bases that match TRBD1. CDR3 size: 15 residues. Germline V gives CDR1 SGHNT, CDR2 YENEEA. Trimming cost V 3 bases and J 5 bases; bases outside gene matches: 7.